These 28 T cell receptor beta chains were all obtained from the same sample, sequenced in a study of cytomegalovirus exposure and HLA in healthy donors. Vbeta (60) and Jbeta (13) primers were used in the PCR. The data were produced by immunoSEQ multiplex PCR, yet TCRdb's version contains in-frame clones alone and is incomplete. This sample's table has 150,000 to 200,000 clones. The sample was PBMCs. The source of these receptors is a man aged 30 to 39 in good health and CMV-seronegative.

This chain links TRBV5-1 with TRBJ2-2, with a tentative D call TRBD2 (5 bases). Germline CDR1 SGHRS, CDR2 YFSETQ. The V end was cut by 6 bases, the J end by 8 bases, with 26 bases between. The CDR3 consists of 17 residues. The CDR3 coding sequence is TGCGCCAGCAATGGAGGTGGATCCGGCCGATCGACAGGGGAGCTGTTTTTT. Its translation is CASNGGGSGRSTGELFF.

Details on this clone: One junction end disagrees with the germline gene, perhaps due to a read error. The chain joins TRBV5-4 to TRBJ2-6, with D perhaps TRBD1 (10 bases). This CDR3 is built from 18 residues. The germline V gene encodes CDR1 SGHNT and CDR2 YYREEE (reference sequence). In nucleotides, the CDR3 is TGCGCCAGCAGCCCTAGCGGGGACAGGGGCTCCGGGGCCAACGTCCTGACTTTC. Translating it yields CASSPSGDRGSGANVLTF.

The chain is built from TRBV4-2 and TRBJ2-3; 7 bases match TRBD2. V lost 6 bases and J lost 6; bases outside the gene matches: 18. The V gene's germline CDR1 is LGHNA and CDR2 YNFKEQ. The CDR3 covers 17 residues. As DNA, the CDR3 is TGTGCCAGCAGGGGGGGGGTAGCGGGCATTGAATCGGATACGCAGTATTTT. Translated, it gives CASRGGVAGIESDTQYF.

The chain joins TRBV7-2 to TRBJ2-7, with a weak D call TRBD2 (6 bases). V shed 4 bases and J shed 6 bases, with 16 bases lying between them. CDR1 SGHTA and CDR2 FQGNSA come from the germline V gene. The CDR3 contains 14 residues. The CDR3 region is CASSSDGGRAEQYF. In DNA, the CDR3 is TGTGCCAGCAGCTCGGACGGAGGGCGGGCCGAGCAGTACTTC. The full variable domain, rest sourced from reference TRBV7-2 and TRBJ2-7, is GAGVSQSPSNKVTEKGKDVELRCDPISGHTALYWYRQSLGQGLEFLIYFQGNSAPDKSGLPSDRFSAERTGGSVSTLTIQRTQQEDSAVYLCASSSDGGRAEQYFGPGTRLTVT.

The chain combines TRBV10-2 with TRBJ2-7; D is possibly TRBD1 (6 bases). Trimming took off 6 bases at V and 3 bases at J, with 12 bases between the two ends. The CDR3 is 13 amino acids. Germline V CDR1 and CDR2: WSHSY, SAAADI. This chain's CDR3 is CASRKGENYEQYF. The CDR3 nucleotides read TGCGCCAGCAGAAAGGGGGAGAACTACGAGCAGTACTTC.

V and J are TRBV5-1 and TRBJ2-2; D uncertain. Trimming left V 0 bases short and J 3 bases short, with 6 bases between. Per the germline V gene, CDR1 is SGHRS and CDR2 is YFSETQ. This CDR3 spans 14 amino acids. CDR3 region: CASSLDLDTGELFF. The CDR3 DNA is TGCGCCAGCAGCTTGGACTTGGACACCGGGGAGCTGTTTTTT.

V gene TRBV4-2 combines with J gene TRBJ1-3, with D unclear. The CDR3 has 13 residues. CDR1 is LGHNA, CDR2 YNFKEQ, per germline. Trimming took off 0 bases at V and 4 bases at J, with 4 bases between the two ends. The CDR3 reads CASSQEHGNTIYF. CDR3 DNA: TGTGCCAGCAGCCAAGAACACGGAAACACCATATATTTT.

The rearrangement joins TRBV9 to TRBJ2-1; TRBD2 matches at 11 bases. There are 16 residues in the CDR3. Germline V gene lookup returns CDR1 SGDLS and CDR2 YYNGEE. Germline trimming cut 3 bases from V and 8 bases from J; bases unmatched to any gene: 10. As DNA, the CDR3 is TGTGCCAGCAGCGGCGGTAGCGGGAGGGCCGTGGATGAGCAGTTCTTC. This gives the protein CASSGGSGRAVDEQFF.

The chain uses TRBV4-2 and TRBJ2-7; TRBD1 agrees at 11 bases. The CDR3 length is 16 residues. V lost 5 bases and J lost 3; bases outside the gene matches: 9. Germline CDR1 and CDR2: LGHNA and YNFKEQ. CDR3 coding DNA: TGTGCCAGCAGCGACGGAGTAGGGACAGGGGGCTACGAGCAGTACTTC. Its translation is CASSDGVGTGGYEQYF.

As concerns this clone: In the same sample, other DNA sequences code for this CDR3. The genes are TRBV27 and TRBJ2-7; the D gene is possibly TRBD2 (5 bases). The germline V gene encodes CDR1 MNHEY and CDR2 SMNVEV (reference sequence). CDR3 length equals 14 residues. V dropped 4 bases and J dropped 2 bases, with 12 bases sitting between them. CDR3: CASSYRGPTYEQYF. As DNA, the CDR3 is TGTGCCAGCAGTTATCGGGGTCCCACCTACGAGCAGTACTTC.

The genes are TRBV29-1 and TRBJ2-7; 7 nucleotides agree with TRBD1. J was trimmed by 2 bases and V by 6 bases; bases with no gene match: 7. In germline, CDR1 is SQVTM, CDR2 ANQGSEA. This CDR3 region has 13 residues. The CDR3 protein is CSVPGTVTYEQYF. DNA of the CDR3: TGCAGCGTCCCCGGGACAGTAACCTACGAGCAGTACTTC.

This chain uses TRBV5-1 with TRBJ1-2; maybe TRBD1 (6 bases). The CDR3 loop spans 14 amino acids. V was cut by 2 bases and J by 2 bases, with 10 bases left in between. Germline V CDR1 and CDR2: SGHRS, YFSETQ. The CDR3 loop is CASSFYDRNYGYTF. The CDR3 DNA reads TGCGCCAGCAGCTTCTACGACAGGAACTATGGCTACACCTTC.

This chain links TRBV27 with TRBJ1-2; 7 nucleotides match TRBD1. CDR3 size: 16 residues. Germline V gene lookup returns CDR1 MNHEY and CDR2 SMNVEV (reference sequence). V lost 6 bases, J lost 4 bases, and 14 bases stayed unmatched. The CDR3 DNA reads as TGTGCCAGCAGACATACCTACAGGGGCTCTGGCTATGGCTACACCTTC. It yields the protein CASRHTYRGSGYGYTF.

The genes are TRBV2 and TRBJ1-1, with 7 bases aligning to TRBD1. The length of the CDR3 is 13 residues. Germline V gives CDR1 SNHLY, CDR2 FYNNEI. After removal of 6 bases from V and 4 bases from J, the junction contained 5 bases not matched to a gene. CDR3 sequence (DNA): TGTGCCAGCAGGACAGGGCTTTTCACTGAAGCTTTCTTT. Its protein is CASRTGLFTEAFF.

The rearrangement uses TRBV19 and TRBJ2-3, with 9 bases fitting TRBD2. CDR1 is LNHDA and CDR2 is SQIVND in the germline V gene (reference sequence). Trimming at V came to 7 bases and at J to 0 bases, leaving 8 bases not matched to a gene. CDR3 length: 16 amino acids. The CDR3 coding sequence is TGTGCCAGTACTTCCGGACTAGCGCTCAGCACAGATACGCAGTATTTT. This encodes CASTSGLALSTDTQYF.

V gene TRBV29-1 combines with J gene TRBJ1-2; D remains unclear. The CDR3 covers 13 residues. Germline V gene sequence: CDR1 SQVTM, CDR2 ANQGSEA. CDR3 amino acids: CIMGDGRKYGYTF. CDR3 bases: TGCATCATGGGAGACGGCCGGAAATATGGCTACACCTTC.

The chain combines TRBV29-1 with TRBJ2-1; TRBD2 aligns across 10 bases. V trimming: 4 bases; J trimming: 8 bases; junction bases outside the gene matches: 2. The CDR3 loop spans 12 amino acids. In germline, CDR1 is SQVTM, CDR2 ANQGSEA. DNA of the CDR3: TGCAGCGTTGGGACTAGCGGCCATGAGCAGTTCTTC. Translating it yields CSVGTSGHEQFF.

The rearrangement joins TRBV5-4 to TRBJ1-6; D uncertain. There are 17 residues in the CDR3. The V end lost 1 base, the J end lost 2 bases, and 13 bases lay between the germline ends. Looked up from germline, CDR1 is SGHNT and CDR2 is YYREEE (reference sequence). CDR3 bases: TGTGCCAGCAGCTTGCAACAGAGGGTCACCTATAATTCACCCCTCCACTTT. Translation gives CASSLQQRVTYNSPLHF.

The V gene is TRBV7-6, the J gene TRBJ1-2; D not certain. The CDR3 runs to 13 residues. The germline V gene encodes CDR1 SGHVS and CDR2 FNYEAQ. V lost 1 base to trimming and J lost 2 bases, with 5 bases between them. The CDR3 here is CASSLDINYGYTF. Here the CDR3 DNA reads TGTGCCAGCAGCTTAGATATAAACTATGGCTACACCTTC.

This chain joins TRBV5-1 and TRBJ2-7; 7 bases agree with TRBD2. Per germline, CDR1 SGHRS and CDR2 YFSETQ. J lost 6 bases, V lost 0 bases, and 6 bases had no gene match. This CDR3 has 14 amino acids. The CDR3 here is CASSLGGGRTEQYF. The CDR3 coding sequence is TGCGCCAGCAGCTTGGGAGGCGGGAGAACCGAGCAGTACTTC. Full variable domain (missing parts from reference TRBV5-1 and TRBJ2-7): KAGVTQTPRYLIKTRGQQVTLSCSPISGHRSVSWYQQTPGQGLQFLFEYFSETQRNKGNFPGRFSGRQFSNSRSEMNVSTLELGDSALYLCASSLGGGRTEQYFGPGTRLTVT.

V and J are TRBV7-7 and TRBJ2-2; 12 bases match TRBD1. CDR1 is SSHAT and CDR2 is FNYEAQ in the germline V gene (reference sequence). This CDR3 region has 16 residues. V dropped 3 bases and J dropped 3; count of bases not matched to a gene: 2. The CDR3, as DNA: TGTGCCAGCAGCTTGGGACAGGGGGCGCACACCGGGGAGCTGTTTTTT. Translation: CASSLGQGAHTGELFF.

V gene TRBV29-1 combines with J gene TRBJ1-2, with TRBD1 as a possible D gene (6 bases). CDR3 length: 12 amino acids. With 3 bases removed from V and 4 bases from J, the gap between germline ends came to 9 bases. Germline V gives CDR1 SQVTM, CDR2 ANQGSEA. The chain's CDR3 is CSVERGSYGYTF. In DNA, the CDR3 is TGCAGCGTTGAGAGGGGGTCCTATGGCTACACCTTC.

The V call is TRBV4-3, the J call TRBJ2-7; TRBD2 aligns across 9 bases. The germline gives CDR1 LGHNA, CDR2 YSLEER. Unmatched junction bases numbered 7, after V lost 1 base and J lost 6 bases. This CDR3 region has 15 residues. The DNA for the CDR3 is TGCGCCAGCAGCCAAGGCGTAGCGGGAGAGGTCGAGCAGTACTTC. It codes for CASSQGVAGEVEQYF.

The rearrangement links TRBV19 to TRBJ1-1, with 8 bases lining up with TRBD1. This CDR3 is 16 amino acids long. Germline lookup yields CDR1 LNHDA and CDR2 SQIVND (reference sequence). With 2 bases clipped from V and 2 bases from J, the junction kept 7 bases outside the gene matches. CDR3 DNA: TGTGCCAGTAGTATAACCGGCAGGGGGCTTAACACTGAAGCTTTCTTT. Amino acids: CASSITGRGLNTEAFF.

The chain employs TRBV28 and TRBJ2-1; TRBD1 matches 9 bases. Germline CDR1 MDHEN, CDR2 SYDVKM. The CDR3 loop spans 15 amino acids. V lost 6 bases and J lost 6; bases outside the gene matches: 9. In DNA form, the CDR3 reads TGTGCCAGCAGAACACCGGGACAGGGAGGCAATGAGCAGTTCTTC. Its protein is CASRTPGQGGNEQFF.

This sequence joins TRBV7-2 and TRBJ2-1, with 13 bases matching TRBD2. This CDR3 has 14 amino acids. Germline lookup yields CDR1 SGHTA and CDR2 FQGNSA. The J segment lost 13 bases and the V segment lost 2 bases, leaving 5 bases of the junction unmatched. The CDR3 loop is CASSLRGTSGTQFF. CDR3 nucleotides: TGTGCCAGCAGCTTACGGGGGACTAGCGGGACCCAGTTCTTC.

The chain has TRBV4-3 and TRBJ2-2; no reliable D call. The CDR3 runs to 14 residues. The ends were cut back, 5 bases at V and 1 base at J, with 8 bases in the middle. Germline CDR1 reads LGHNA; CDR2 reads YSLEER. CDR3 protein: CASSGERNTGELFF. The CDR3 DNA reads as TGCGCCAGCAGCGGAGAGAGGAACACCGGGGAGCTGTTTTTT.

The J gene is TRBJ1-1, the V gene TRBV29-1; no clear D. V shed 3 bases and J shed 10 bases, with 18 bases lying between them. The CDR3 consists of 13 residues. In germline, CDR1 is SQVTM, CDR2 ANQGSEA. CDR3 bases: TGCAGCGTTGATTGGGTGGGCGGGTCAGCAGCTTTCTTT. It codes for CSVDWVGGSAAFF.